This TCR beta chain is drawn from a study of blood T cell repertoires in COVID-19. Libraries were prepared by immunoSEQ multiplex PCR; TCRdb keeps only in-frame clonotypes and omits some of them. The sample has about 270,000 clones; approximately 92% are singletons. V lost 2 bases and J 8 bases, leaving 13 bases between the germline ends. Germline V lookup: CDR1 GTSNPN, CDR2 SVGIG (reference sequence). The CDR3 spans 14 residues. J is TRBJ1-6 and V is TRBV30, with D perhaps TRBD1 (6 bases). The sequenced sample consisted of PBMCs or T cells enriched from blood (not recorded which). This clonotype originated in a woman between 18 and 30 years old who had recovered from COVID-19. The CDR3 loop reads CAWSTTGSHSPLHF. The CDR3 coding sequence is TGTGCCTGGAGTACCACAGGGTCCCATTCACCCCTCCACTTT.